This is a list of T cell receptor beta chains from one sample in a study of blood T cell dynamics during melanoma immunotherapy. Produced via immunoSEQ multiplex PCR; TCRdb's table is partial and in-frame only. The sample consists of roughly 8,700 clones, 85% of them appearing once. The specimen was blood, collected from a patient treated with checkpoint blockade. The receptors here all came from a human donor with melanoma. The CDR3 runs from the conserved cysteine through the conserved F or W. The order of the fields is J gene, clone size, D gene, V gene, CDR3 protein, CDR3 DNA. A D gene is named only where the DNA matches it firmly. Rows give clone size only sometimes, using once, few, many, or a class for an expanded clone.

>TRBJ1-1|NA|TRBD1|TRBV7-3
CASRNRDSTTAGAFF
TGTGCCAGCAGAAACCGGGACAGCACCACCGCAGGGGCTTTCTTT
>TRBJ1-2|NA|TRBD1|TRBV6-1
CASSEPGQGTGYTF
TGTGCCAGCAGTGAACCCGGACAGGGGACTGGCTACACCTTC
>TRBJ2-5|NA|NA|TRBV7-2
CASSQRGDNKETQYF
TGTGCCAGCAGCCAGAGGGGGGACAACAAGGAGACCCAGTACTTC
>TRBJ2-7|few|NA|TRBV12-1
CASSFPSTPASYEQYF
TGTGCCAGCAGCTTTCCCTCGACTCCAGCCTCCTACGAGCAGTACTTC
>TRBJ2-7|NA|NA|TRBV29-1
CSVDWGARNEQYF
TGCAGCGTTGATTGGGGGGCGCGCAACGAGCAGTACTTC
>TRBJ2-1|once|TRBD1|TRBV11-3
CASGQGANNEQFF
TGTGCCAGCGGACAGGGGGCAAACAATGAGCAGTTCTTC
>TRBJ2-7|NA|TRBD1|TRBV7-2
CASSSYSRGRDRVYEQYF
TGTGCCAGCAGCTCGTATTCCCGAGGCCGGGACAGGGTCTACGAGCAGTACTTC
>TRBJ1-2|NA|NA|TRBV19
CASSGGPYGYTF
TGTGCCAGTAGTGGCGGACCCTATGGCTACACCTTC
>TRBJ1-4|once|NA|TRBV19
CASSMSPGTANEKLFF
TGTGCCAGTAGTATGTCTCCAGGCACTGCTAATGAAAAACTGTTTTTT
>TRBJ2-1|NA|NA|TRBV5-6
CASSLGGIVSINEQFF
TGTGCCAGCAGCTTGGGGGGGATCGTTTCAATCAATGAGCAGTTCTTC
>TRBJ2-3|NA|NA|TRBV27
CASSATGRQDTQYF
TGTGCCAGCAGTGCGACAGGACGGCAAGATACGCAGTATTTT
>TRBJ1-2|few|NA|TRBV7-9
CASRPTDGTNYGYTF
TGTGCCAGCAGACCTACGGACGGAACTAACTATGGCTACACCTTC
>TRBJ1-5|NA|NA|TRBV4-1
CASSQGGQGYLPQHF
TGCGCCAGCAGCCAAGGGGGGCAGGGCTATCTGCCCCAGCATTTT
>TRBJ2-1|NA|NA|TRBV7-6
CASSGWPAGYNEQFF
TGTGCCAGCAGCGGATGGCCCGCGGGGTACAATGAGCAGTTCTTC
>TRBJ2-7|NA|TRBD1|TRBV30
CAWGDRAYEQYF
TGTGCCTGGGGGGACAGAGCCTACGAGCAGTACTTC
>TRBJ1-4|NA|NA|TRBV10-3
CAISVSGEDTKILFF
TGTGCCATCAGTGTGTCAGGGGAGGACACAAAAATCCTGTTTTTT
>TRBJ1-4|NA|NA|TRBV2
CASSEVKSRGTNEKLFF
TGTGCCAGCAGTGAAGTAAAGTCTCGGGGGACTAATGAAAAACTGTTTTTT
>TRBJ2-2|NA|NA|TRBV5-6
CASSSLQANTGELFF
TGTGCCAGCAGCTCCCTACAGGCGAACACCGGGGAGCTGTTTTTT
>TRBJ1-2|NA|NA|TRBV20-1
CSARSSYGYTF
TGCAGTGCTAGGAGCTCCTATGGCTACACCTTC
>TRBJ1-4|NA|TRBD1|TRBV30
CAWRDRGIINEKLFF
TGTGCCTGGAGGGACAGGGGGATTATCAATGAAAAACTGTTTTTT
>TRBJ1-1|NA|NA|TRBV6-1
CASSELTGVNTEAFF
TGTGCCAGCAGTGAACTGACAGGTGTGAACACTGAAGCTTTCTTT
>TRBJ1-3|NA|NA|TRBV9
CASSNPTAGTVSGNTIYF
TGTGCCAGCAGCAACCCCACGGCAGGAACGGTTTCCGGAAACACCATATATTTT
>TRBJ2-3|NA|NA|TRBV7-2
CASSPDTDTQYF
TGTGCCAGCAGCCCAGACACAGATACGCAGTATTTT
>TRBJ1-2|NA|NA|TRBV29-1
CSVEDLGRGGYTF
TGCAGCGTTGAAGATCTCGGGCGGGGTGGCTACACCTTC
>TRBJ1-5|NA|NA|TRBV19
CATQRYGTQNQPQHF
TGTGCCACTCAACGGTACGGGACTCAAAACCAGCCCCAGCATTTT
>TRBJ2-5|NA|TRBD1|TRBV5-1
CASTPGTGNQETQYF
TGCGCCAGCACCCCCGGGACAGGGAACCAAGAGACCCAGTACTTC
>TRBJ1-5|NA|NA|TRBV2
CASSEALRVVQPQHF
TGTGCCAGCAGTGAAGCGCTTCGAGTTGTTCAGCCCCAGCATTTT
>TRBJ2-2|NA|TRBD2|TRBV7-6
CASRAPGTIDGELFF
TGTGCCAGCAGAGCACCGGGGACTATAGACGGGGAGCTGTTTTTT
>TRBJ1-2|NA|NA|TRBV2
CASSGVSYTF
TGTGCCAGCAGTGGAGTTTCATACACCTTC
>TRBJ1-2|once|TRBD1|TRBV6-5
CASRQLDRENYGYTF
TGTGCCAGCAGACAACTGGACAGGGAGAACTATGGCTACACCTTC
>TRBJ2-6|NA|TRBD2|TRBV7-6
CASSLVRLAGGSSGANVLTF
TGTGCCAGCAGCTTAGTACGACTAGCGGGGGGGAGCTCTGGGGCCAACGTCCTGACTTTC
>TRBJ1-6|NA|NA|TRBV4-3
CASSLRTDLLPLHF
TGCGCCAGCAGCCTCCGGACGGACCTTTTACCCCTCCACTTT
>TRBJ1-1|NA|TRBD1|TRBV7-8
CASSYLDRAAFF
TGTGCCAGCAGCTACCTGGACAGGGCGGCTTTCTTT
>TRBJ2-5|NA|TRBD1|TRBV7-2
CASSRGQGEETQYF
TGTGCCAGCAGCCGGGGACAGGGTGAAGAGACCCAGTACTTC
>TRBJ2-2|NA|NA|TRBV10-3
CAISESASTGELFF
TGTGCCATCAGTGAGTCGGCATCCACCGGGGAGCTGTTTTTT
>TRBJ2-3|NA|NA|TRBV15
CATSRDRETDTQYF
TGTGCCACCAGCAGAGACAGGGAAACAGATACGCAGTATTTT
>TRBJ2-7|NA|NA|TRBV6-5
CASRKGFSYEQYF
TGTGCCAGCAGGAAGGGGTTTTCCTACGAGCAGTACTTC
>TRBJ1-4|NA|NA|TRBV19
CASRDRGSAPGDEKLFF
TGTGCCAGTAGGGACCGAGGGTCGGCCCCGGGGGACGAAAAACTGTTTTTT
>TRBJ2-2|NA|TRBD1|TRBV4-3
CASSLLTFRGPDTGELFF
TGCGCCAGCAGCTTACTGACCTTCAGGGGGCCCGACACCGGGGAGCTGTTTTTT
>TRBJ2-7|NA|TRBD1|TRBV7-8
CASSPTGFGEQYF
TGTGCCAGCAGCCCGACAGGGTTCGGCGAGCAGTACTTC
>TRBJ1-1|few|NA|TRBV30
CAWVRGSRLAEAFF
TGTGCCTGGGTCCGAGGCTCTAGACTAGCTGAAGCTTTCTTT
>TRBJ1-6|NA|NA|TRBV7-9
CASSLGYSPLHF
TGTGCCAGCAGCTTAGGGTATTCACCCCTCCACTTT